Each of the 15 T cell receptor beta chains below was sequenced from the same sample in a study of monozygotic twins with inflammatory bowel disease. Each CDR3 protein gets one entry in TCRdb, which reprocessed the 5' RACE reads and gives no DNA. The table for this sample gives a few hundred thousand distinct CDR3 sequences. Sequences were obtained from blood. The receptors come from a human donor with ulcerative colitis or Crohn's disease, or a healthy co-twin of an affected twin (not recorded which).

The chain has TRBV4-3 and TRBJ1-1; TCRdb indicates TRBD1, and absent DNA this call remains unverified. The germline V gene has CDR1 LGHNA and CDR2 YSLEER. CDR3 size: 20 residues. CDR3 region: CASSQAELNWDSRMNIEAFF.

The gene calls are TRBV5-1 and TRBJ1-1; there is no DNA to check the TCRdb D call of TRBD1. Looked up from germline, CDR1 is SGHRS and CDR2 is YFSETQ. The CDR3 has 14 amino acids. CDR3 loop: CASSLGQGMTEAFF.

This chain links TRBV29-1 with TRBJ2-3; TCRdb reports TRBD2, a call that lacks DNA to check it against. This CDR3 region has 18 residues. Germline lookup yields CDR1 SQVTM and CDR2 ANQGSEA. The CDR3 protein is CSVEWAGLGQGPTDTQYF.

The chain joins TRBV4-3 to TRBJ1-1; TCRdb's D gene call, TRBD1, goes unchecked for lack of DNA. The CDR3 contains 15 residues. CDR1 is LGHNA, CDR2 YSLEER, per germline. The CDR3 loop is CASSQAPQGNTEAFF.

The chain joins TRBV20-1 to TRBJ2-6; TCRdb names TRBD2, which stays unverified in the absence of DNA. The CDR3 spans 16 residues. In germline, CDR1 is DFQATT, CDR2 SNEGSKA (reference sequence). The CDR3 reads CSARRAASSGANVLTF.

The chain couples TRBV28 to TRBJ2-1; TCRdb returns TRBD1, unconfirmable since there is no DNA. Germline CDR1 and CDR2: MDHEN and SYDVKM. The CDR3 sequence is 15 residues long. CDR3 sequence: CASSWTGSTYNEQFF. Full variable domain (missing parts from reference TRBV28 and TRBJ2-1): DVKVTQSSRYLVKRTGEKVFLECVQDMDHENMFWYRQDPGLGLRLIYFSYDVKMKEKGDIPEGYSVSREKKERFSLILESASTNQTSMYLCASSWTGSTYNEQFFGPGTRLTVL.

The V and J genes are TRBV28 and TRBJ2-1; TCRdb gives TRBD1 as the D gene, but with no DNA this cannot be confirmed. The CDR3 covers 15 residues. Germline loops: CDR1 MDHEN, CDR2 SYDVKM. This CDR3 is CASSFGGLSYNEQFF.

J is TRBJ1-5 and V is TRBV27; TCRdb indicates TRBD1, and absent DNA this call remains unverified. Germline V gene lookup returns CDR1 MNHEY and CDR2 SMNVEV (reference sequence). The CDR3 runs to 15 residues. The CDR3 sequence is CASSFFSGAGQPQHF.

V and J are TRBV19 and TRBJ1-1. CDR1 and CDR2 (germline): LNHDA, SQIVND (reference sequence). This CDR3 contains 14 residues. The CDR3: CASSFNLGNTEAFF.

V is TRBV20-1 and J is TRBJ1-2; TCRdb proposes TRBD1, but this gene call is untestable without DNA. The CDR3 extends over 15 amino acids. Germline V gene lookup returns CDR1 DFQATT and CDR2 SNEGSKA (reference sequence). Here the CDR3 reads CSATPGQVTNYGYTF.

The V and J genes are TRBV6-5 and TRBJ1-2; TCRdb calls TRBD1, which cannot be checked without DNA. The CDR3 loop spans 16 amino acids. Germline CDR1 and CDR2: MNHEY and SVGAGI. The CDR3 region is CASSYSGGGAVYGYTF.

This chain connects TRBV9 to TRBJ2-1; the TCRdb call, TRBD2, lacks DNA for checking. The CDR3 is 17 amino acids. Germline loops: CDR1 SGDLS, CDR2 YYNGEE. The CDR3 loop reads CASSGQGGRGTYNEQFF.

This chain links TRBV5-1 with TRBJ2-7; TCRdb's assignment of TRBD1 cannot be checked, as there is no DNA. The CDR3 loop spans 17 amino acids. Germline V gene lookup returns CDR1 SGHRS and CDR2 YFSETQ. CDR3 region: CASSLAVFTGESYEQYF.

The rearrangement uses TRBV29-1 and TRBJ1-1; as DNA is missing, the TRBD1 call by TCRdb cannot be tested. Germline CDR1 reads SQVTM; CDR2 reads ANQGSEA. The CDR3 runs to 13 residues. CDR3 residues: CSVSNRGWTEAFF.

The gene calls are TRBV4-1 and TRBJ2-7; TCRdb outputs TRBD1, but without DNA this stays unchecked. CDR3 size: 15 residues. Germline assignment: CDR1 MGHRA and CDR2 YSYEKL. The CDR3 here is CASSQEGTGLYEQYF.